One and the same sample provided the 3 T cell receptor beta chains below, sequenced in a study of STAT5B mutations in CD4+ large granular lymphocyte leukemia. Here immunoSEQ multiplex PCR was the method, and the copy in TCRdb shows in-frame clones only, minus some. Among around 32,000 clones listed, 78% were seen once. Input material: CD4+ T cells from blood buffy coats. The receptor set was obtained from a human donor in good health.

The chain joins TRBV28 to TRBJ2-5; 10 bases map to TRBD1. This CDR3 is 15 amino acids long. Losses at the gene ends were 4 bases for V and 4 bases for J; bases not matched to a gene: 6. Germline CDR1 MDHEN, CDR2 SYDVKM. The CDR3 region has the DNA TGTGCCAGCAGTTACGACAGGGGGCTTGGAGAGACCCAGTACTTC. The encoded protein is CASSYDRGLGETQYF.

This chain uses TRBV5-1 with TRBJ2-1; 13 bases match TRBD2. Germline CDR1 reads SGHRS; CDR2 reads YFSETQ. This CDR3 contains 16 residues. Trimming cost V 0 bases and J 5 bases; bases outside gene matches: 2. The DNA of the CDR3 is TGCGCCAGCAGCTTGGTTGGACTAGCGGGGGACAATGAGCAGTTCTTC. It is translated as CASSLVGLAGDNEQFF.

The chain uses TRBV28 and TRBJ1-4; no clear D gene. CDR3 length: 13 amino acids. The V end lost 7 bases, the J end lost 5 bases, and 11 bases lay between the germline ends. Germline loops: CDR1 MDHEN, CDR2 SYDVKM. This CDR3 reads CASKTGGNEKLFF. The CDR3 DNA is TGTGCCAGCAAGACGGGAGGAAATGAAAAACTGTTTTTT.